A selection of T cell receptor beta chains follows, all from one sample in a study of T cell repertoires in cytomegalovirus infection. TCRdb re-analysed the reads in MiXCR, keeping a single row per CDR3 protein. The profile shows a few hundred thousand distinct CDR3 sequences, 22% of them singletons. The source material was CD8+ T cells from PBMCs. All receptors come from a human donor in good health (CMV status not recorded). Some clones in this sample may be carry-over from other donors' samples. The CDR3 runs from the conserved cysteine through the conserved F or W. The D gene is left open where the match is weak. Not every row has a clone size; where given, it reads once, few, many or a size class.

>TRBJ2-5|many|TRBV7-8|NA
CASSPDRIQETQYF
TGTGCCAGCAGCCCAGACAGAATCCAAGAGACCCAGTACTTC
>TRBJ1-1|NA|TRBV7-9|NA
CASSFGAEQAFF
TGTGCCAGCAGCTTTGGCGCAGAACAAGCTTTCTTT
>TRBJ2-1|NA|TRBV6-5|TRBD1
CASSYSDRELNNEQFF
TGTGCCAGCAGTTACTCTGACAGGGAACTTAACAATGAGCAGTTCTTC
>TRBJ2-1|NA|TRBV11-3|TRBD2
CASSISGGIDEQFF
TGTGCCAGCAGCATAAGCGGGGGAATCGATGAGCAGTTCTTC
>TRBJ2-3|few|TRBV6-6|NA
CASSYWSSDGGTDTQYF
TGTGCCAGCAGTTACTGGTCCTCAGATGGGGGTACAGATACGCAGTATTTT
>TRBJ2-5|few|TRBV7-6|TRBD1
CASSLAPRQGQETQYF
TGTGCCAGCAGCTTAGCCCCCCGACAGGGTCAAGAGACCCAGTACTTC
>TRBJ2-7|few|TRBV29-1|NA
CSVGSWGDYEQYF
TGCAGCGTCGGGTCGTGGGGGGACTACGAGCAGTACTTC
>TRBJ2-1|NA|TRBV4-1|TRBD1
CASSQRYGQGRDEQFF
TGCGCCAGCAGCCAACGTTACGGACAGGGGAGGGATGAGCAGTTCTTC
>TRBJ2-7|NA|TRBV11-2|NA
CASSPGLYEQYF
TGTGCCAGCAGCCCCGGCCTTTACGAGCAGTACTTC
>TRBJ1-1|many|TRBV20-1|NA
CSARKFRDGEAFF
TGCAGTGCTAGGAAATTTCGAGACGGCGAAGCTTTCTTT
>TRBJ2-1|many|TRBV7-2|NA
CASTSLQGVKNEQFF
TGTGCCAGCACCTCCCTACAGGGAGTAAAAAATGAGCAGTTCTTC
>TRBJ2-6|few|TRBV6-6|NA
CATGANVLTF
TGTGCCACCGGGGCCAACGTCCTGACTTTC
>TRBJ2-7|few|TRBV19|TRBD2
CASSPGRRTSSRDEQYF
TGTGCCAGTAGTCCGGGGCGAAGGACTAGCTCCCGGGACGAGCAGTACTTC
>TRBJ2-5|many|TRBV7-2|NA
CASTSREGWETQYF
TGTGCCAGCACCAGCCGTGAAGGGTGGGAGACCCAGTACTTC
>TRBJ1-1|NA|TRBV23-1|TRBD1
CASSQFKDRGAFF
TGCGCCAGCAGTCAATTCAAGGACAGGGGAGCTTTCTTT
>TRBJ2-7|NA|TRBV28|TRBD2
CASSLSIAGAPTSYEQYF
TGTGCCAGCAGTTTATCGATAGCGGGGGCCCCTACCTCCTACGAGCAGTACTTC
>TRBJ2-1|NA|TRBV2|NA
CATALSSYNEQFF
TGTGCCACCGCATTAAGCTCCTACAATGAGCAGTTCTTC
>TRBJ2-7|NA|TRBV7-9|NA
CASTSLSGTLGSRYEQYF
TGTGCCAGCACAAGCTTGTCCGGCACCCTAGGCTCGAGGTACGAGCAGTACTTC
>TRBJ2-7|NA|TRBV7-9|NA
CASSSLIHHEQYF
TGTGCCAGCAGCTCCTTGATTCACCACGAGCAGTACTTC
>TRBJ2-7|NA|TRBV6-2/TRBV6-3|NA
CASSYSRSYEQYF
TGTGCCAGCAGTTACTCGAGAAGCTACGAGCAGTACTTC
>TRBJ2-2|many|TRBV7-9|NA
CASSFGGITGELFF
TGTGCCAGCAGCTTCGGGGGAATCACCGGGGAGCTGTTTTTT
>TRBJ2-1|NA|TRBV28|TRBD2
CASSLYGTSGGGTGVEQFF
TGTGCCAGCAGTTTATATGGGACTAGCGGGGGGGGCACGGGCGTTGAGCAGTTCTTC
>TRBJ1-1|few|TRBV19|TRBD1
CASRWTGSFRTEAFF
TGTGCCAGTAGATGGACAGGGAGTTTTCGGACTGAAGCTTTCTTT
>TRBJ2-4|many|TRBV28|NA
CASSLSFEPDRQARGIQYF
TGTGCCAGCAGTTTATCCTTCGAACCCGATAGACAGGCCCGCGGCATTCAGTACTTC
>TRBJ2-1|few|TRBV28|NA
CASSPRGANEQFF
TGTGCCAGCAGCCCCCGGGGAGCCAATGAGCAGTTCTTC
>TRBJ2-7|NA|TRBV2|NA
CATNPRQQYF
TGTGCCACCAACCCCCGTCAGCAGTACTTC
>TRBJ2-7|many|TRBV7-9|NA
CASSPTWENYEQYF
TGTGCCAGCAGCCCGACCTGGGAGAACTACGAGCAGTACTTC
>TRBJ2-7|NA|TRBV5-5|NA
CASSSTFGDEQYF
TGTGCCAGCAGCTCGACGTTTGGCGACGAGCAGTACTTC
>TRBJ1-2|NA|TRBV27|NA
CASSVTQIGGYTF
TGTGCCAGCAGTGTTACACAAATTGGTGGCTACACCTTC
>TRBJ2-7|few|TRBV6-6|NA
CASSTDGGFGYEQYF
TGTGCCAGCAGTACAGACGGGGGTTTCGGGTACGAGCAGTACTTC
>TRBJ2-1|NA|TRBV9|TRBD2
CASSTTGLNYNEQFF
TGTGCCAGCAGCACCACGGGACTAAACTACAATGAGCAGTTCTTC
>TRBJ1-2|few|TRBV7-2|NA
CASSLGAGDYGYTF
TGTGCCAGCAGCTTAGGCGCAGGGGACTATGGCTACACCTTC
>TRBJ2-7|NA|TRBV5-4|TRBD2
CASSAAPGGYEQYF
TGTGCCAGCAGCGCCGCTCCGGGGGGCTACGAGCAGTACTTC
>TRBJ2-5|many|TRBV23-1|NA
CASTLIDQETQYF
TGCGCCAGCACCCTAATCGACCAAGAGACCCAGTACTTC
>TRBJ1-5|few|TRBV6-2/TRBV6-3|NA
CASSYPGGGGNQPQHF
TGTGCCAGCAGTTACCCCGGAGGGGGAGGCAATCAGCCCCAGCATTTT
>TRBJ1-1|NA|TRBV5-1|TRBD1
CASSLEGTGYTEAFF
TGCGCCAGCAGCTTGGAGGGGACAGGGTACACTGAAGCTTTCTTT
>TRBJ1-1|NA|TRBV7-4|NA
CASSLWTRGAFF
TGTGCCAGCAGCTTATGGACCCGGGGAGCTTTCTTT
>TRBJ1-1|NA|TRBV20-1|NA
CSAGGGGRTEAFF
TGCAGTGCCGGAGGTGGGGGGAGGACTGAAGCTTTCTTT